The 8 T cell receptor beta chains reported below all come from one sample, sequenced in a study of response to subunit inactivated influenza vaccine. Each CDR3 protein is one row after TCRdb ran MiXCR on the RT-PCR reads. The sample holds about 520,000 distinct CDR3 sequences, 25% seen once. The material was CD4+ T cells sorted from PBMCs, obtained about 5 days after vaccination. These receptors were collected from a man aged 45 to 65 who received an inactivated influenza vaccine.

This clonotype was seen more than once but under ten times. The chain recombines TRBV6-2 or TRBV6-3 with TRBJ1-1, with D possibly TRBD1 on 6 matching bases. Trimming cost V 4 bases and J 1 base, with 10 bases left between them. CDR3 length: 14 residues. The germline V gene has CDR1 MNHEY and CDR2 SVGEGT. The CDR3 protein is CASSFLQGNTEAFF. The CDR3 DNA sequence: TGTGCCAGCAGTTTCCTACAGGGGAACACTGAAGCTTTCTTT.

V usage is TRBV5-1 and J usage is TRBJ2-6; 7 nucleotides agree with TRBD1. CDR3 length equals 16 residues. Germline V CDR1 and CDR2: SGHRS, YFSETQ. The ends lost 1 base at V and 2 bases at J; junction bases unmatched: 3. The CDR3 sequence is CASSLPTGAGANVLTF. The DNA for the CDR3 is TGCGCCAGCAGCTTGCCTACAGGGGCTGGGGCCAACGTCCTGACTTTC.

This clonotype occurred a few times. The chain employs TRBV4-1 and TRBJ1-5; D is perhaps TRBD1 (5 bases). V dropped 1 base and J dropped 3 bases, with 7 bases sitting between them. The CDR3 totals 14 residues. Per the germline V gene, CDR1 is MGHRA and CDR2 is YSYEKL. Written as DNA, the CDR3 is TGCGCCAGCAGCCAAGCGGGGGACAATCAGCCCCAGCATTTT. It codes for CASSQAGDNQPQHF.

The chain links TRBV11-2 to TRBJ2-4; either TRBD1 or TRBD2 may supply D (5 bases each). CDR3 length: 14 amino acids. Trimming took off 1 base at V and 8 bases at J, with 12 bases between the two ends. Germline V gives CDR1 SGHAT, CDR2 FQNNGV. The CDR3 is CASSLGGVRDIQYF. CDR3 nucleotides: TGTGCCAGCAGCTTAGGAGGGGTTAGAGACATTCAGTACTTC.

The chain has TRBV18 and TRBJ2-7; TRBD1 agrees at 7 bases. CDR1 is KGHSH, CDR2 LQKENI, per germline. Trimming took 4 bases from V and 5 from J; bases not matched to a gene: 8. The length of the CDR3 is 14 residues. CDR3 sequence (DNA): TGTGCCAGCTCACGACCGGGACAGAGGAACGAGCAGTACTTC. Translated: CASSRPGQRNEQYF.

In this sample, this clonotype turned up a few times. The genes are TRBV29-1 and TRBJ2-1, with D tentatively TRBD1 (5 bases). The CDR3 runs to 15 residues. V lost 3 bases, J lost 0 bases, and 12 bases lay in between. Germline CDR1 SQVTM, CDR2 ANQGSEA. For the CDR3, the DNA is TGCAGCGTTGATTCAGGGTATGACTCCTACAATGAGCAGTTCTTC. This codes for CSVDSGYDSYNEQFF.

This chain links TRBV5-1 with TRBJ2-7, with D perhaps matching TRBD2 (5 bases). The germline gives CDR1 SGHRS, CDR2 YFSETQ. Trimming took 2 bases from V and 3 from J, leaving 12 bases between them. The CDR3 loop spans 14 amino acids. The CDR3 loop reads CASSLLGMSYEQYF. The CDR3, as DNA: TGCGCCAGCAGCTTACTCGGGATGAGCTACGAGCAGTACTTC.

The chain carries TRBV24-1 and TRBJ1-2; 8 bases map to TRBD1. The CDR3 loop spans 14 amino acids. The junction had 10 bases not matched to a gene; V was cut back by 7 bases and J by 7 bases. CDR1 and CDR2 (germline): KGHDR, SFDVKD. CDR3 DNA: TGTGCCACCAGAGACCAGACAGGGGCCTTTGGCTACACCTTC. Translating gives CATRDQTGAFGYTF.